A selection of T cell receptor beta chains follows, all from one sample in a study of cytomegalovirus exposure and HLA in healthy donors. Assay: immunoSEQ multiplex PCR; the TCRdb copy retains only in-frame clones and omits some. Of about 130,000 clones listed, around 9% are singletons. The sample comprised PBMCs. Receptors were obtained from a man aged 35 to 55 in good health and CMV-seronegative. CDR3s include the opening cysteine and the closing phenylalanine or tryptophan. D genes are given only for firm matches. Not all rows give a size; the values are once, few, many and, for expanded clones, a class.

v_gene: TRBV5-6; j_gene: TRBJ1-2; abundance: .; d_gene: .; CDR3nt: TGTGCCAGCAGAGAGGAGAACTATGGCTACACCTTC; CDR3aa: CASREENYGYTF
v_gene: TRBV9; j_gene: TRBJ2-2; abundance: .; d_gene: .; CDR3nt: TGTGCCAGCAGCCCCCCCGCGGACACCGGGGAGCTGTTTTTT; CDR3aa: CASSPPADTGELFF
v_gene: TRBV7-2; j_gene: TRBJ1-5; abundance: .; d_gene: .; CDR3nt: TGTGCCAGCAGCTTAGTAGGGGTTAGCAATCAGCCCCAGCATTTT; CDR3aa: CASSLVGVSNQPQHF
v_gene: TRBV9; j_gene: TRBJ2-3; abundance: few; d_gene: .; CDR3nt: TGTGCCAGCAGCGTAGAAACTAGCACAGATACGCAGTATTTT; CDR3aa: CASSVETSTDTQYF
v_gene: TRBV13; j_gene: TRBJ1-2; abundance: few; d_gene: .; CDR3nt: TGTGCCAGCAGCTTAGGCAGGGTTGATGGCTACACCTTC; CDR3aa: CASSLGRVDGYTF
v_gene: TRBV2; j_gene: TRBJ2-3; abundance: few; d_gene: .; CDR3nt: TGTGCCAGCAGTGGGGTTGAGGTCGGCACAGATACGCAGTATTTT; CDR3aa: CASSGVEVGTDTQYF
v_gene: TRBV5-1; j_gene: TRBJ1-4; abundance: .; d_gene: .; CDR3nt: TGCGCCAGCAGCTTGTCCCATAATGAAAAACTGTTTTTT; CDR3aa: CASSLSHNEKLFF
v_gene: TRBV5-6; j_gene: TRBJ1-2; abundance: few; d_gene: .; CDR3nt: TGTGCCAGCAGCTCCCCCGTTTGGGGGGAAGGCTACACCTTC; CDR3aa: CASSSPVWGEGYTF
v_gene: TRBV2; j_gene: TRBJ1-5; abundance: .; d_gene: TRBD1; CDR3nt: TGTGCCAGCAGTGAGGACAGGGGGTTCAATCAGCCCCAGCATTTT; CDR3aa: CASSEDRGFNQPQHF
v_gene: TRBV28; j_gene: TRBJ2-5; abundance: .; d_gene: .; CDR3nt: TGTGCCAGCGGAGGGACTGACCAAGAGACCCAGTACTTC; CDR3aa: CASGGTDQETQYF
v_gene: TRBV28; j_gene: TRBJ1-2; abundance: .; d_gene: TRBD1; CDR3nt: TGTGCCAGCAGTTCCGATCCGGGACAGGGATCTGGCTACACCTTC; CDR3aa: CASSSDPGQGSGYTF
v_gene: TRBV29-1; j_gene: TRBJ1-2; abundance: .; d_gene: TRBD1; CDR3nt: TGCAGCGTGGCAACAACGGGACAGGGAGGCTACACCTTC; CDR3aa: CSVATTGQGGYTF
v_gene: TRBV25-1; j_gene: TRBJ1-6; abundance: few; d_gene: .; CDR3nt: TGTGCCAGCAGACAGGCTAAGAATAATTCACCCCTCCACTTT; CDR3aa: CASRQAKNNSPLHF
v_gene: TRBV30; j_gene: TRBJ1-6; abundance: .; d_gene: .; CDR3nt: TGTGCCTGGCGAGACAGCTATAATTCACCCCTCCACTTT; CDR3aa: CAWRDSYNSPLHF
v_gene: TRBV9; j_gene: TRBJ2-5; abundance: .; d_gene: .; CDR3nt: TGTGCCAGCAGCGCCGACAGGCCTGAGACCCAGTACTTC; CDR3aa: CASSADRPETQYF
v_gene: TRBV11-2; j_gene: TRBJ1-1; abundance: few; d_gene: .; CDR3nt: TGTGCCAGCAGCTTAGAATGGAGGAACACTGAAGCTTTCTTT; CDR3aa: CASSLEWRNTEAFF
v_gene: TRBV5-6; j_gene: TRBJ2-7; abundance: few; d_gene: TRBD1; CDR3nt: TGTGCCAGCAGTTCCTCCGGACAGGGGTTCTACGAGCAGTACTTC; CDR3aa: CASSSSGQGFYEQYF
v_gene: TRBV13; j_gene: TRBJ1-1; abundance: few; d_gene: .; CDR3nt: TGTGCCAGCAGCCCTACAGGGTTGGCTGAAGCTTTCTTT; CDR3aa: CASSPTGLAEAFF
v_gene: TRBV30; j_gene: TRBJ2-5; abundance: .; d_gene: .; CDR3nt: TGTGCCTGGAGTGGTTCCGCGGAGACCCAGTACTTC; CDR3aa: CAWSGSAETQYF
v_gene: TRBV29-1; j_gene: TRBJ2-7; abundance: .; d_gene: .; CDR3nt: TGCAGCGTTGTTAGGGGAACCGAGCAGTACTTC; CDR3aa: CSVVRGTEQYF
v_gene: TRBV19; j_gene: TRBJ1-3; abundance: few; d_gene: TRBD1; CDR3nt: TGTGCCAGTAGTCCACAGGGGCCGGAGGCTGGAAACACCATATATTTT; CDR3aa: CASSPQGPEAGNTIYF
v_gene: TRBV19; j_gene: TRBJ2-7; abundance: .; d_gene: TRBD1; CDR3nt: TGTGCCAGTAGTATGGACAGGGATCGGTACGAGCAGTACTTC; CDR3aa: CASSMDRDRYEQYF
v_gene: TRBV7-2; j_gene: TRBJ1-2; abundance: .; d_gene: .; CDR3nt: TGTGCCAGCAGCCGATTCGGGGGAGGGGACTATGGCTACACCTTC; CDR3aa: CASSRFGGGDYGYTF
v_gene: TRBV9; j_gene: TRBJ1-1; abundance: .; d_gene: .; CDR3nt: TGTGCCAGCAGCGTAGACCTGGGGAGGGGTGAAGCTTTCTTT; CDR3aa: CASSVDLGRGEAFF
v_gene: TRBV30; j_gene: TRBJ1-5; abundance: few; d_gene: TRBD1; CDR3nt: TGTGCCTGGAGTTTTACAGGGGTAAAGAATCAGCCCCAGCATTTT; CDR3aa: CAWSFTGVKNQPQHF
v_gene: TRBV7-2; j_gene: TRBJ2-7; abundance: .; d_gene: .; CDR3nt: TGTGCCAGCAGCTTAGGAAGGCCTAGGAGCTCCTACGAGCAGTACTTC; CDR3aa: CASSLGRPRSSYEQYF
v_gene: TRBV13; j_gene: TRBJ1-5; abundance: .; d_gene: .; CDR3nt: TGTGCCAGCAGCACAGGCCGTGGCAATCAGCCCCAGCATTTT; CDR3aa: CASSTGRGNQPQHF
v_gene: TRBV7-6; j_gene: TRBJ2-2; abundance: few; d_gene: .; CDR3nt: TGTGCCAGCAGAACTAGCTTCGGGGAGCTGTTTTTT; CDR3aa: CASRTSFGELFF
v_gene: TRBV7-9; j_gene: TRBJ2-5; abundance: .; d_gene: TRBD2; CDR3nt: TGTGCCAGCAGCTTAGGTCAGCGGGGGTCACAAGAGACCCAGTACTTC; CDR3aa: CASSLGQRGSQETQYF
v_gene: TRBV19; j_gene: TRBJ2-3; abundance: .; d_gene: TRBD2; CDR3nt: TGTGCCAGTAGTCCCACCCTAGCGGGGGGCAGCACAGATACGCAGTATTTT; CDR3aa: CASSPTLAGGSTDTQYF
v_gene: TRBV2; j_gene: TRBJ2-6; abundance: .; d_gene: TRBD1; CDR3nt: TGTGCCAGCAAGGGATATCGACAGGGAGCCTCTGGGGCCAACGTCATGACTTTC; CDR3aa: CASKGYRQGASGANVMTF
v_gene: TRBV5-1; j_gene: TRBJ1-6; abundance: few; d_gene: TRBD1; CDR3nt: TGCGCCAGCAGGTTCGAACAGGGGCTTAATTCACCCCTCCACTTT; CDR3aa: CASRFEQGLNSPLHF
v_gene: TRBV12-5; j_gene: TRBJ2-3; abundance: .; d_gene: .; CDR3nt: TGTGCTAGTGGCTCCATCAATGACAGATGGTCAGATACGCAGTATTTT; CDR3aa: CASGSINDRWSDTQYF
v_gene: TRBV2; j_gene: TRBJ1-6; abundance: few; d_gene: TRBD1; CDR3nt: TGTGCCAGCAGTGGACAGGGGGAAGCTTCCTATAATTCACCCCTCCACTTT; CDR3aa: CASSGQGEASYNSPLHF
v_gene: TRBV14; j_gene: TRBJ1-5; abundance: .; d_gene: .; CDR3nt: TGTGCCAGCAGCTACACCAGGCAGGGTGGCCAGCCCCAGCATTTT; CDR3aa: CASSYTRQGGQPQHF
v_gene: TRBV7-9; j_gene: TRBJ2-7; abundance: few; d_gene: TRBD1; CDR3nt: TGTGCCAGCAGCACTCCAGGGGGTTCCCCCTACGAGCAGTACTTC; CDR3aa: CASSTPGGSPYEQYF
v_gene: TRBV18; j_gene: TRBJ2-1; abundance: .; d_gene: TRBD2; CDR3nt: TGTGCCAGCTCACTGCTGACTAGCGGGGGGGCCGGTGAGCAGTTCTTC; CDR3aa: CASSLLTSGGAGEQFF
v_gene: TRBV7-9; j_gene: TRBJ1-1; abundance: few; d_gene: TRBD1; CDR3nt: TGTGCCAGCAGGACAGGGATGAACACTGAAGCTTTCTTT; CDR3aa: CASRTGMNTEAFF
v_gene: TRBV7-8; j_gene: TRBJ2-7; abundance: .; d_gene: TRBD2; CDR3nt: TGTGCCAGCAGCGAGGGACTAGCGGGACCCCTGTCCTACGAGCAGTACTTC; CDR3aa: CASSEGLAGPLSYEQYF
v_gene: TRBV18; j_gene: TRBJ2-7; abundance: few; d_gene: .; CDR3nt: TGTGCCAGCTCACCAGAAACAGGGCCTGGGGAGCAGTACTTC; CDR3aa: CASSPETGPGEQYF
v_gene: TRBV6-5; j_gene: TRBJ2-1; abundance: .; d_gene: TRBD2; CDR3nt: TGTGCCAGCGCTCGGGGACTAGCGGTCGGCTATGAGCAGTTCTTC; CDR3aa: CASARGLAVGYEQFF
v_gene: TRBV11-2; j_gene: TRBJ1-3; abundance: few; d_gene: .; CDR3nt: TGTGCCAGCAGCTTAGATGCAGGGGCTATCTCTGGAAACACCATATATTTT; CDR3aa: CASSLDAGAISGNTIYF
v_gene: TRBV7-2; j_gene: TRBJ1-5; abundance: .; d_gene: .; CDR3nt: TGTGCCAGCAGCATCCGGGGGGCGCGCAATCAGCCCCAGCATTTT; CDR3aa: CASSIRGARNQPQHF
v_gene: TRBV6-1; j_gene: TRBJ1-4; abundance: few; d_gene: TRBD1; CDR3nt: TGTGCCAGCAAACAGGGGGTAGAAAAACTGTTTTTT; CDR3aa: CASKQGVEKLFF
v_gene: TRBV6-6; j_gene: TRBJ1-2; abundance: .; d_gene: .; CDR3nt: TGTGCCAGCAGCCCCGACAGGAACTATGGCTACACCTTC; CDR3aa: CASSPDRNYGYTF
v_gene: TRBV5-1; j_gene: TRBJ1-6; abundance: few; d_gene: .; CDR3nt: TGCGCCAGCAGCTTGGAAGGGAGATCTTATAATTCACCCCTCCACTTT; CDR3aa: CASSLEGRSYNSPLHF
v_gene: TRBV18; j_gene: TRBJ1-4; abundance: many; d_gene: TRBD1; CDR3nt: TGTGCCAGCTCACCGGCGGGACAGGGCTCTTTTGAAAAACTGTTTTTT; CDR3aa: CASSPAGQGSFEKLFF
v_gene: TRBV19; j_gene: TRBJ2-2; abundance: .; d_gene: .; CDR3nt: TGTGCCAGTAGTATGTACAGGCTGGACACCGGGGAGCTGTTTTTT; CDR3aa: CASSMYRLDTGELFF
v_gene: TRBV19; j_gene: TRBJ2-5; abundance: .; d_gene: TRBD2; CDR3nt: TGTGCCAGTAGTATAACGGGAGGGCAAGAGACCCAGTACTTC; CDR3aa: CASSITGGQETQYF
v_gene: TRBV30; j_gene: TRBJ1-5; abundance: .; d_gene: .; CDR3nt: TGTGCCTGGAGTACTGGGCAGGGCGGAGAGCCCCAGCATTTT; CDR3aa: CAWSTGQGGEPQHF
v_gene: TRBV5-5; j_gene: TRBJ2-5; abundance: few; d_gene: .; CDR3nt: TGTGCCAGCAGCCCTAGTGTGGGCCAAGAGACCCAGTACTTC; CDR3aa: CASSPSVGQETQYF
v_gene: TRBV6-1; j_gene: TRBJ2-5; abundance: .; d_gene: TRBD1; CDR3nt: TGTGCCAGCAGTGGTGTACCGGGACAGGGCGGCGAGACCCAGTACTTC; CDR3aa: CASSGVPGQGGETQYF
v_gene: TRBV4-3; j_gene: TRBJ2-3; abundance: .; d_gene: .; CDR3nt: TGCGCCAGCAGCCAAGACGTAGCCTCTAGCACAGATACGCAGTATTTT; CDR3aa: CASSQDVASSTDTQYF
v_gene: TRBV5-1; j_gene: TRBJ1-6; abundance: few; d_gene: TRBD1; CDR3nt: TGCGCCAGCAGCTTGGTCGCAGGGGGCAATTCACCCCTCCACTTT; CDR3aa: CASSLVAGGNSPLHF
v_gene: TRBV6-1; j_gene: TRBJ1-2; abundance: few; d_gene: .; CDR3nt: TGTGCCAGCAGTGATAGGGGGTATGGCTACACCTTC; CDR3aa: CASSDRGYGYTF